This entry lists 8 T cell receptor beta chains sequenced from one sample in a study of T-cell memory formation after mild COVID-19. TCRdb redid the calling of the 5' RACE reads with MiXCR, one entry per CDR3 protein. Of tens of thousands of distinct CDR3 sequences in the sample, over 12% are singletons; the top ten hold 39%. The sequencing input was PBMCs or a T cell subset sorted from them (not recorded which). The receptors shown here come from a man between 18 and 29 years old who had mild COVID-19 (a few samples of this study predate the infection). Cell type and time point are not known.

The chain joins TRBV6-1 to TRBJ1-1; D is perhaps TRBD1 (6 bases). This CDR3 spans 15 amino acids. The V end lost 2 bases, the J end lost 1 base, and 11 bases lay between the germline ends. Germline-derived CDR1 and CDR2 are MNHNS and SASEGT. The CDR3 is CASSEFGRGNTEAFF. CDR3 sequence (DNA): TGTGCCAGCAGTGAATTTGGCAGGGGGAACACTGAAGCTTTCTTT.

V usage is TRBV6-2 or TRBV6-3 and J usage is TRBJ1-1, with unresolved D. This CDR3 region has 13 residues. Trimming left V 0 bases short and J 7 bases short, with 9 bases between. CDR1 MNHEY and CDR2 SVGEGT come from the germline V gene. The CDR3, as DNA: TGTGCCAGCAGTTACTCGCCCCGAGTTGAAGCTTTCTTT. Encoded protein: CASSYSPRVEAFF.

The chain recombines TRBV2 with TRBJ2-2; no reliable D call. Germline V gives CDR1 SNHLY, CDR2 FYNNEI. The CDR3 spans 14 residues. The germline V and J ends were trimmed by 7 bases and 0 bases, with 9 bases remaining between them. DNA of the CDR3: TGTGCCAGCATTGGGCGTTCGAACACCGGGGAGCTGTTTTTT. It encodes CASIGRSNTGELFF.

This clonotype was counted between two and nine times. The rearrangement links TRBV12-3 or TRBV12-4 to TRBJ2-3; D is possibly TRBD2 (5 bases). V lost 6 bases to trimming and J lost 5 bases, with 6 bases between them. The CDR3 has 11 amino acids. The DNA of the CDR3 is TGTGCCAGCAGCGGAGGAGATACGCAGTATTTT. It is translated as CASSGGDTQYF.

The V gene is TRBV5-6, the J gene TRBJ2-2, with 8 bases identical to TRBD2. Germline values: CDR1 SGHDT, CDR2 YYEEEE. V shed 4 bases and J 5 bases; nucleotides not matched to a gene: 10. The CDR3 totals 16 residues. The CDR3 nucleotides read TGTGCCAGCAGCGGTGAGCGGGGGAGTCCGACCGGGGAGCTGTTTTTT. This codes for CASSGERGSPTGELFF.

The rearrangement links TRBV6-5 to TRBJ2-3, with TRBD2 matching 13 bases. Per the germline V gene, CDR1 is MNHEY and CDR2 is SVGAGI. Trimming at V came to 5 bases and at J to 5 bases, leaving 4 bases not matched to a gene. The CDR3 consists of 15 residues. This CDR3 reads CASSTSGGAVDTQYF. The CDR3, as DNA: TGTGCCAGCAGTACTAGCGGGGGGGCCGTAGATACGCAGTATTTT.

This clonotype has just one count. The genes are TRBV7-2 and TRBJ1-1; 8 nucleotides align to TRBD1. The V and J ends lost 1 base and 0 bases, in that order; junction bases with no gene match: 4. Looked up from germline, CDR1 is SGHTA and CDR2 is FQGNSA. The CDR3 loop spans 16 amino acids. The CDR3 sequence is CASSLVAGGLNTEAFF. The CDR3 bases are TGTGCCAGCAGCTTAGTGGCAGGGGGCTTGAACACTGAAGCTTTCTTT.

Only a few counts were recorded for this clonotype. The CDR3 nucleotides are TGCGCCAGCAGCTTGGTCGCCTGGGCCAGGACCGCTAGCACAGATACGCAGTATTTT. Protein product: CASSLVAWARTASTDTQYF. The V and J genes are TRBV5-1 and TRBJ2-3, with no clear D. The germline CDR1 and CDR2 sequences are SGHRS and YFSETQ. Trimming pared 0 bases from V and 0 bases from J, leaving 20 bases between. CDR3 length equals 19 residues.